Sequencing of this TCR beta chain was carried out in a study of blood T cell repertoires in COVID-19. Study-wide background: Samples taken during acute and convalescent COVID-19 were collected in the United States, Italy and Spain. T cells, B-cell-depleted T cells, or PBMCs supplied cDNA or gDNA.

Original handling: By means of reference gene primer amplification, nucleated cell counts were estimated. Produced via immunoSEQ multiplex PCR; TCRdb's table is partial and in-frame only. From that table come the V and J calls and clone size; the DNA was used to work out D and trimming. The sample includes just under 350,000 clones, about 90% of them seen just once. Seattle's enrolled individuals joined amid active infection and were then monitored longitudinally. Germline V gene data show CDR1 as SGHVS and CDR2 as FQNEAQ. Trimming removed 5 bases from V and 4 bases from J; junction bases left unmatched: 6. There are 15 residues in the CDR3.

This chain links TRBV7-8 with TRBJ2-7; 12 nucleotides line up with TRBD1. The sequence was obtained from a woman aged 50 to 65 with COVID-19, enrolled during active disease. The sample consisted of peripheral blood. CDR3: CASSRGQGAFYEQYF. CDR3 in DNA: TGTGCCAGCAGCAGGGGACAGGGGGCTTTTTACGAGCAGTACTTC.